One and the same sample provided the 18 T cell receptor beta chains below, sequenced in a study of blood T cell repertoires in COVID-19. TCRdb's table, derived via immunoSEQ multiplex PCR, lists solely in-frame clones and lacks some. The sample contains some 58,000 clones, about 81% of which appear only once. The specimen sequenced was peripheral blood. These TCRs come from a man aged 55 to 70 with COVID-19, enrolled during active disease.

Only a few counts were recorded for this clone. The chain links TRBV29-1 to TRBJ1-1; D gene ambiguous. The CDR3 totals 11 residues. Trimming took 2 bases from V and 1 from J, leaving 2 bases between them. Germline-derived CDR1 and CDR2 are SQVTM and ANQGSEA. CDR3 in amino acids: CSVERNTEAFF. As DNA, the CDR3 is TGCAGCGTTGAACGGAACACTGAAGCTTTCTTT.

The rearrangement joins TRBV5-4 to TRBJ2-5, with a weak D call TRBD1 (7 bases). Germline V gene data show CDR1 as SGHNT and CDR2 as YYREEE (reference sequence). Trimming took 4 bases from V and 5 from J, leaving 15 bases between them. The CDR3 is 14 amino acids. For the CDR3, the DNA is TGTGCCAGCAGCCTAAAGACAGGGAGGGAGACCCAGTACTTC. It is translated as CASSLKTGRETQYF.

The chain uses TRBV24-1 and TRBJ1-5; TRBD1 might be the D (6 bases). The CDR3 loop spans 16 amino acids. Trimming stripped 0 bases from V and 0 bases from J, with 8 bases between. In germline, CDR1 is KGHDR, CDR2 SFDVKD. The chain's CDR3 is CATSDLRGGSNQPQHF. The CDR3 DNA sequence: TGTGCCACCAGTGATTTGAGAGGGGGTAGCAATCAGCCCCAGCATTTT.

The rearrangement links TRBV3-1 (or the pseudogene TRBV3-2) to TRBJ1-2; D is unclear. The CDR3 contains 15 residues. Germline V lookup: CDR1 LGHDT, CDR2 YNNKEL (reference sequence). Trimming removed 2 bases at V and 1 base at J, with 11 bases between. This CDR3 is CASSQSGFLNYGYTF. The DNA of the CDR3 is TGTGCCAGCAGCCAATCGGGTTTTCTTAACTATGGCTACACCTTC.

This clone has only a few counts. The V gene is TRBV29-1, the J gene TRBJ2-3; perhaps TRBD2 as D (6 bases). V was pared by 7 bases and J by 2 bases, with 16 bases between. This CDR3 region has 14 residues. CDR1 is SQVTM and CDR2 is ANQGSEA in the germline V gene. This chain's CDR3 is CSAPFAGPTDTQYF. The CDR3 coding sequence is TGCAGCGCCCCTTTTGCGGGACCCACAGATACGCAGTATTTT.

The V call is TRBV29-1, the J call TRBJ1-4, with D maybe TRBD1 (6 bases). Trimming took off 6 bases at V and 8 bases at J, with 16 bases between the two ends. This CDR3 has 13 amino acids. The germline V gene encodes CDR1 SQVTM and CDR2 ANQGSEA. The CDR3: CSVGAAGWEKLFF. Here the CDR3 DNA reads TGCAGCGTGGGGGCAGCAGGGTGGGAAAAACTGTTTTTT. Supplemented by reference TRBV29-1 and TRBJ1-4, the full variable domain reads SAVISQKPSRDICQRGTSLTIQCQVDSQVTMMFWYRQQPGQSLTLIATANQGSEATYESGFVIDKFPISRPNLTFSTLTVSNMSPEDSSIYLCSVGAAGWEKLFFGSGTQLSVL.

The chain couples TRBV19 to TRBJ1-4; 8 bases align to TRBD1. V was pared by 5 bases and J by 4 bases, with 6 bases of the junction left unmatched. Looked up from germline, CDR1 is LNHDA and CDR2 is SQIVND (reference sequence). This CDR3 region has 15 residues. CDR3 region: CASSPRTGRNEKLFF. Written as DNA, the CDR3 is TGTGCCAGTAGTCCGCGGACAGGGCGTAATGAAAAACTGTTTTTT.

The chain employs TRBV5-1 and TRBJ2-5; TRBD1 matches at 10 bases. Germline V lookup: CDR1 SGHRS, CDR2 YFSETQ. Trimming removed 4 bases from V and 3 bases from J; junction bases left unmatched: 6. CDR3 length: 15 residues. Written as DNA, the CDR3 is TGCGCCAGCAGCCGCTCGGGACAGGGGAAAGAGACCCAGTACTTC. It translates to CASSRSGQGKETQYF.

The chain combines TRBV5-1 with TRBJ1-2; 11 bases match TRBD1. After removal of 4 bases from V and 3 bases from J, the junction contained 5 bases not matched to a gene. The CDR3 spans 15 residues. CDR1 and CDR2 from the germline V gene are SGHRS and YFSETQ. The CDR3 DNA is TGCGCCAGCAGCCCGGGACAGGGGGACGACTATGGCTACACCTTC. Its translation: CASSPGQGDDYGYTF.

This sequence joins TRBV25-1 and TRBJ1-3; D not resolved. The CDR3 runs 14 residues. Trimming took 4 bases from V and 0 from J, leaving 7 bases between them. CDR1 is MGHDK, CDR2 SYGVNS, per germline. CDR3 sequence: CASSGRSSGNTIYF. CDR3 sequence (DNA): TGTGCCAGCAGTGGGAGGAGCTCTGGAAACACCATATATTTT.

The chain has TRBV7-2 and TRBJ2-7, with TRBD1 as a possible D gene (6 bases). Germline V gene data show CDR1 as SGHTA and CDR2 as FQGNSA. The V end was cut by 5 bases, the J end by 3 bases, with 14 bases between. The CDR3 is 14 residues long. CDR3 DNA: TGTGCCAGCAGCCCCCAACCAGGGGTCTACGAGCAGTACTTC. The encoded protein is CASSPQPGVYEQYF.

This chain joins TRBV30 and TRBJ2-5; 8 nucleotides align to TRBD2. The CDR3 contains 13 residues. V was clipped by 5 bases and J by 2 bases; unmatched bases: 4. Germline V CDR1 and CDR2: GTSNPN, SVGIG (reference sequence). The CDR3 DNA reads as TGTGCCTGGTCGGGGGGGCATCAAGAGACCCAGTACTTC. It codes for CAWSGGHQETQYF.

This clone showed up just a few times. V and J are TRBV5-8 and TRBJ1-2; weak D call: TRBD1 (6 bases). Per the germline V gene, CDR1 is SGHTS and CDR2 is YDEGEE. The V and J ends lost 5 bases and 3 bases respectively, with 11 bases between them. The CDR3 extends over 13 amino acids. CDR3 bases: TGTGCCAGCAGGGATTACAGGGACTATGGCTACACCTTC. The encoded protein is CASRDYRDYGYTF.

The chain recombines TRBV7-6 with TRBJ1-3, with 9 bases identical to TRBD1. CDR3 length equals 16 residues. V lost 1 base, J lost 2 bases, and 3 bases stayed unmatched. CDR1 is SGHVS and CDR2 is FNYEAQ in the germline V gene. The CDR3 sequence: CASSLEGQGTGNTIYF. Written as DNA, the CDR3 is TGTGCCAGCAGCTTAGAAGGACAGGGGACTGGAAACACCATATATTTT. Full variable domain (outside the CDR3, taken from reference TRBV7-6 and TRBJ1-3): GAGVSQSPRYKVTKRGQDVALRCDPISGHVSLYWYRQALGQGPEFLTYFNYEAQQDKSGLPNDRFSAERPEGSISTLTIQRTEQRDSAMYRCASSLEGQGTGNTIYFGEGSWLTVV.

CDR3 DNA: TGTGCCAGCAGTCTTCGGAGGAAGGCGGGGGAGCTGTTTTTT. Its translation: CASSLRRKAGELFF. V and J are TRBV6-5 and TRBJ2-2; D perhaps matches TRBD2 (5 bases). The CDR3 covers 14 residues. Germline CDR1 reads MNHEY; CDR2 reads SVGAGI. Trimming left V 5 bases short and J 8 bases short, with 15 bases between.

This clone came up a few times. Here the CDR3 DNA reads TGTGCCAGTAGTATTCCCCCGGGGGCGGGAGTTATTCGGCAGTACTTC. Translation: CASSIPPGAGVIRQYF. The chain uses TRBV19 and TRBJ2-7, with D tentatively TRBD2 (7 bases). The V gene's germline CDR1 is LNHDA and CDR2 SQIVND (reference sequence). The length of the CDR3 is 16 residues. The V gene lost 3 bases and the J gene lost 9 bases, with 24 bases spanning the gap.

The gene calls are TRBV5-1 and TRBJ1-1, with 7 nucleotides matching TRBD1. Germline V gene data show CDR1 as SGHRS and CDR2 as YFSETQ. Trimming cost V 3 bases and J 3 bases; bases outside gene matches: 8. The CDR3 loop spans 15 amino acids. CDR3 sequence reads: CASSWTGLGDTEAFF. For the CDR3, the DNA is TGCGCCAGCAGCTGGACAGGACTTGGGGACACTGAAGCTTTCTTT.

The V and J genes are TRBV19 and TRBJ1-6, with TRBD1 as a possible D gene (5 bases). This CDR3 contains 14 residues. The germline V and J ends were trimmed by 7 bases and 7 bases, with 14 bases remaining between them. Per germline, CDR1 LNHDA and CDR2 SQIVND (reference sequence). The CDR3 sequence: CASNEGAANSPLHF. CDR3 sequence (DNA): TGTGCCAGTAATGAAGGGGCAGCAAATTCACCCCTCCACTTT.